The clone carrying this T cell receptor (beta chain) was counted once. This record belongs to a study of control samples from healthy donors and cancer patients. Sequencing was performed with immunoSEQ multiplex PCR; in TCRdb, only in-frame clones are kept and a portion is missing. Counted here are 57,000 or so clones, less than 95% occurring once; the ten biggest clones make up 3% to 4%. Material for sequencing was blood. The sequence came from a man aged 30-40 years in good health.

The CDR3 DNA reads TGCGCCAGCAGCTTGGATTCCGGACAGCCAAGCTCTGGAAACACCATATATTTT. It codes for CASSLDSGQPSSGNTIYF. The genes are TRBV5-1 and TRBJ1-3; TRBD1 might be the D (6 bases). Germline V lookup: CDR1 SGHRS, CDR2 YFSETQ. The CDR3 has 18 amino acids. V lost 0 bases and J 0 bases, leaving 16 bases between the germline ends.